A single sample gave rise to the 19 T cell receptor beta chains below, sequenced in a study of blood T cell repertoires in COVID-19. Produced via immunoSEQ multiplex PCR; TCRdb's table is partial and in-frame only. The sample has around 160,000 clones, approximately 80% seen once. The sample comprised PBMCs or T cells enriched from blood (not recorded which). Receptors were obtained from a man aged 40-49 years who had recovered from COVID-19.

Only a few counts were recorded for this clone. V and J are TRBV27 and TRBJ1-6, with D tentatively TRBD1 (6 bases). The CDR3 totals 16 residues. V lost 6 bases and J 0 bases, leaving 12 bases between the germline ends. Looked up from germline, CDR1 is MNHEY and CDR2 is SMNVEV (reference sequence). CDR3 sequence (DNA): TGTGCCAGCAGGCAGGGGTCCCTCTCCTATAATTCACCCCTCCACTTT. Its protein is CASRQGSLSYNSPLHF.

The gene calls are TRBV10-3 and TRBJ2-3, with D possibly being TRBD2 (7 bases). Germline-derived CDR1 and CDR2 are ENHRY and SYGVKD. Trimming shortened V by 3 bases and J by 3 bases, and 13 bases separated the two germline ends. The CDR3 contains 15 residues. CDR3 coding DNA: TGTGCCATCAGTGACGAGGGGGGGCGAACAGATACGCAGTATTTT. It specifies CAISDEGGRTDTQYF.

The chain carries TRBV7-6 and TRBJ1-1; a possible D gene is TRBD1 (5 bases). V was trimmed by 1 base and J by 4 bases, leaving 10 bases between them. The germline V gene encodes CDR1 SGHVS and CDR2 FNYEAQ. The CDR3 has 14 amino acids. CDR3 residues: CASSLDGGATEAFF. Written as DNA, the CDR3 is TGTGCCAGCAGCTTAGATGGCGGGGCCACTGAAGCTTTCTTT.

The chain employs TRBV18 and TRBJ1-4; TRBD1 might be the D (6 bases). Germline V gene lookup returns CDR1 KGHSH and CDR2 LQKENI. Trimming pared 0 bases from V and 5 bases from J, leaving 10 bases between. The CDR3 has 15 residues. The CDR3 nucleotides read TGTGCCAGCTCACCACCTGGGCAGGGGAATGAAAAACTGTTTTTT. Protein product: CASSPPGQGNEKLFF.

The chain carries TRBV11-2 and TRBJ1-4; perhaps TRBD1 as D (6 bases). CDR1 is SGHAT and CDR2 is FQNNGV in the germline V gene. The CDR3 contains 12 residues. Deletions cut 4 bases from V and 8 bases from J, with 8 bases between. The CDR3 nucleotides are TGTGCCAGCAGCTCCGGACAGGAAAAACTGTTTTTT. Residues: CASSSGQEKLFF.

The chain has TRBV24-1 and TRBJ2-5; D possibly corresponds to TRBD1 (6 bases). V was trimmed by 10 bases and J by 0 bases, leaving 17 bases between them. The V gene's germline CDR1 is KGHDR and CDR2 SFDVKD. The CDR3 runs to 15 residues. The CDR3 is CATSPGTSHQETQYF. The CDR3 coding sequence is TGTGCCACTTCCCCCGGGACATCTCACCAAGAGACCCAGTACTTC.

This chain links TRBV6-5 with TRBJ2-2; D call uncertain. CDR1 and CDR2 (germline): MNHEY, SVGAGI. Trimming took 7 bases from V and 1 from J, leaving 13 bases between them. The length of the CDR3 is 15 residues. The CDR3 region has the DNA TGTGCCAGCAAACTTAACGCTGGGAACACCGGGGAGCTGTTTTTT. Its translation is CASKLNAGNTGELFF.

The V gene is TRBV6-5, the J gene TRBJ1-1, with D tentatively TRBD1 (5 bases). V dropped 6 bases and J dropped 0 bases, with 11 bases sitting between them. Germline V CDR1 and CDR2: MNHEY, SVGAGI. This CDR3 region has 14 residues. The CDR3 coding sequence is TGTGCCAGCAGCAAAGGGGCTTTGAACACTGAAGCTTTCTTT. Amino acids: CASSKGALNTEAFF.

The chain links TRBV11-1 to TRBJ2-3; the D is unclear. The V gene lost 8 bases and the J gene lost 2 bases, with 11 bases spanning the gap. This CDR3 is built from 13 residues. In germline, CDR1 is SGHAT, CDR2 FQDESV (reference sequence). This CDR3 is CASSNQNTDTQYF. CDR3 nucleotide sequence: TGTGCCAGCTCCAATCAGAACACAGATACGCAGTATTTT.

The chain links TRBV4-2 to TRBJ1-5; no firm D call. V lost 0 bases and J 0 bases, leaving 9 bases between the germline ends. Germline V CDR1 and CDR2: LGHNA, YNFKEQ. The CDR3 length is 16 residues. The CDR3 region is CASSQDSGYSNQPQHF. Here the CDR3 DNA reads TGTGCCAGCAGCCAAGATTCGGGGTATAGCAATCAGCCCCAGCATTTT.

This clone showed up many times. Other nucleotide sequences from this sample produce the same CDR3. This CDR3 is CASSTGANQPQHF. CDR3 DNA: TGTGCCAGCAGCACAGGGGCAAATCAGCCCCAGCATTTT. The chain recombines TRBV7-9 with TRBJ1-5; 7 bases fit TRBD1. CDR1 SEHNR and CDR2 FQNEAQ come from the germline V gene (reference sequence). The CDR3 runs 13 residues. V shed 5 bases and J 4 bases; nucleotides not matched to a gene: 2.

This chain uses TRBV6-4 with TRBJ2-1; 11 nucleotides line up with TRBD2. Germline CDR1 is MRHNA and CDR2 is SNTAGT. Germline trimming cut 8 bases from V and 5 bases from J; bases unmatched to any gene: 8. CDR3 length: 15 amino acids. The CDR3 DNA reads as TGTGCCAGCCGCCAACTAGCGGGGGTTGACAATGAGCAGTTCTTC. Protein: CASRQLAGVDNEQFF.

This chain links TRBV30 with TRBJ2-7; D possibly corresponds to TRBD1 (6 bases). CDR3 length: 12 residues. Germline assignment: CDR1 GTSNPN and CDR2 SVGIG (reference sequence). V lost 5 bases to trimming and J lost 5 bases, with 13 bases between them. The CDR3 nucleotides read TGTGCCTGGGGACAGTTATCCCACGAGCAGTACTTC. It is translated as CAWGQLSHEQYF.

The genes are TRBV19 and TRBJ2-4, with TRBD1 matching over 7 bases. Germline CDR1 LNHDA, CDR2 SQIVND (reference sequence). V shed 4 bases and J 2 bases; nucleotides not matched to a gene: 8. This CDR3 spans 16 amino acids. The CDR3 DNA sequence: TGTGCCAGTAGTAATGGACAGGTGGGGACCAAAAACATTCAGTACTTC. Amino acids: CASSNGQVGTKNIQYF.

The chain links TRBV5-1 to TRBJ2-6; tentatively, D is TRBD1 (5 bases). Trimming left V 0 bases short and J 4 bases short, with 8 bases between. Germline V lookup: CDR1 SGHRS, CDR2 YFSETQ. The CDR3 consists of 15 residues. The CDR3 sequence is CASSLEAGGANVLTF. The CDR3 nucleotides read TGCGCCAGCAGCTTGGAGGCAGGGGGGGCCAACGTCCTGACTTTC.

The J gene is TRBJ1-1, the V gene TRBV18; D is unresolved. The CDR3 has 15 amino acids. The V gene lost 4 bases and the J gene lost 0 bases, with 12 bases spanning the gap. Germline CDR1 is KGHSH and CDR2 is LQKENI. The CDR3 here is CASSLGPGLNTEAFF. The CDR3 DNA sequence: TGTGCCAGCTCACTCGGTCCAGGATTGAACACTGAAGCTTTCTTT. Variable domain in full (rest from reference TRBV18 and TRBJ1-1): NAGVMQNPRHLVRRRGQEARLRCSPMKGHSHVYWYRQLPEEGLKFMVYLQKENIIDESGMPKERFSAEFPKEGPSILRIQQVVRGDSAAYFCASSLGPGLNTEAFFGQGTRLTVV.

The chain is built from TRBV4-1 and TRBJ1-2; D gene ambiguous. V lost 3 bases and J 5 bases, leaving 7 bases between the germline ends. Germline lookup yields CDR1 MGHRA and CDR2 YSYEKL. The CDR3 covers 12 residues. CDR3: CASSQGLYGYTF. The CDR3, as DNA: TGCGCCAGCAGCCAGGGCTTATATGGCTACACCTTC.

This clone came up once. The rearrangement links TRBV4-2 to TRBJ2-3, with 7 bases matching TRBD2. This CDR3 has 15 residues. Germline V gives CDR1 LGHNA, CDR2 YNFKEQ. After removal of 0 bases from V and 4 bases from J, the junction contained 4 bases not matched to a gene. The CDR3 protein is CASSQERGGPDTQYF. DNA of the CDR3: TGTGCCAGCAGCCAAGAACGGGGAGGGCCAGATACGCAGTATTTT.

The CDR3 sequence is CASSQTGLRGYTF. The CDR3, as DNA: TGTGCCAGCAGCCAGACAGGGTTAAGAGGCTACACCTTC. The rearrangement links TRBV27 to TRBJ1-2, with TRBD1 matching over 7 bases. CDR3 size: 13 residues. V dropped 6 bases and J dropped 8; count of bases not matched to a gene: 9. Germline CDR1 is MNHEY and CDR2 is SMNVEV (reference sequence).